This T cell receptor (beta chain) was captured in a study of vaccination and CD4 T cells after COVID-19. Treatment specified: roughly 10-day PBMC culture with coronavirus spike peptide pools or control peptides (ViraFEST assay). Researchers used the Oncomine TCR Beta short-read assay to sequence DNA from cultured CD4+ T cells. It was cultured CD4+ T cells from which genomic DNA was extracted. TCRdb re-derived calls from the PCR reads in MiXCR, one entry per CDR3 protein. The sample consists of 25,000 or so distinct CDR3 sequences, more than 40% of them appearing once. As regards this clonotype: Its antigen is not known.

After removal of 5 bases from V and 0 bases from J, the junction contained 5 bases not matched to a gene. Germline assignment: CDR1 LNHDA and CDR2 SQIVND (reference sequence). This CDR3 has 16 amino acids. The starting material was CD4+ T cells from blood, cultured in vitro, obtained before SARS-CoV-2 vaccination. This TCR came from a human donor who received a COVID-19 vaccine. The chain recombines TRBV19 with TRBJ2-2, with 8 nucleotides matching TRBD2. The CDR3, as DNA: TGTGCCAGTAGTCCCCGGGGGGGCCCGAACACCGGGGAGCTGTTTTTT. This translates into CASSPRGGPNTGELFF.